Sequencing of this T cell receptor beta chain was carried out in a study of blood T cell repertoires in COVID-19. Turning to the study itself: Collection of acute and convalescent COVID-19 samples took place in the United States, Italy and Spain. PBMCs, B-cell-depleted T cells, or T cells provided the cDNA or gDNA that made up the material.

Authors' methods: From reference gene primer amplification, estimates of nucleated cell counts were derived. Assay: immunoSEQ multiplex PCR; the TCRdb copy retains only in-frame clones and omits some. For V, J and clone size, that table is used; D and trimming come from the DNA. The table lists about 170,000 clones, approximately 79% of them singletons. A single count supports this clone. From germline, CDR1 is MDHEN and CDR2 SYDVKM. CDR3 size: 12 residues. V was pared by 7 bases and J by 5 bases, with 11 bases between. The receptor comes from a woman aged 40-49 years with COVID-19, enrolled during active disease. The V gene is TRBV28, the J gene TRBJ1-2; weak D call: TRBD1 (6 bases). Input material: peripheral blood. In nucleotides, the CDR3 is TGTGCCAGCAACCTCCAGGGGTATGGCTACACCTTC. Amino acids: CASNLQGYGYTF.